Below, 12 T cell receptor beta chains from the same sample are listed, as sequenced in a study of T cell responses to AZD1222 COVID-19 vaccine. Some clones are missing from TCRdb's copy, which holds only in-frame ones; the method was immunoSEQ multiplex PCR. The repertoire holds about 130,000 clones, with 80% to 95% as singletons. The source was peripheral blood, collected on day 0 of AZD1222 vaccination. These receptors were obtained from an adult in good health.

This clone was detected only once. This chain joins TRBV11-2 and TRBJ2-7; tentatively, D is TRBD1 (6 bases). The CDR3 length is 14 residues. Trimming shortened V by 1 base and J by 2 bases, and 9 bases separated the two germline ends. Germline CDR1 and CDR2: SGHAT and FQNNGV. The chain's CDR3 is CASSLAQGTYEQYF. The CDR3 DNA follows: TGTGCCAGCAGCTTAGCACAGGGTACCTACGAGCAGTACTTC.

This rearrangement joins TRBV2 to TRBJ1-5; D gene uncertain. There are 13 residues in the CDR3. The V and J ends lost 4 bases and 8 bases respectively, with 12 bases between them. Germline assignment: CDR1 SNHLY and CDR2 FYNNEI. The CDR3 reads CASSGLPGEPQHF. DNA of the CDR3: TGTGCCAGCAGTGGCTTACCCGGGGAGCCCCAGCATTTT. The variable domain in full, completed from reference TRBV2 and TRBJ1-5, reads EPEVTQTPSHQVTQMGQEVILRCVPISNHLYFYWYRQILGQKVEFLVSFYNNEISEKSEIFDDQFSVERPDGSNFTLKIRSTKLEDSAMYFCASSGLPGEPQHFGDGTRLSIL.

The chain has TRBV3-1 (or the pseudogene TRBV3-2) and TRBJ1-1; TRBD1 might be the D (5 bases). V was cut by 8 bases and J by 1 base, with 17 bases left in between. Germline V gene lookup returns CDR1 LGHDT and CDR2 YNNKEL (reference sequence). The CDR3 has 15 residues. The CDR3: CASSTTPGPNTEAFF. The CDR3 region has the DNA TGTGCCAGCTCCACAACCCCGGGACCGAACACTGAAGCTTTCTTT.

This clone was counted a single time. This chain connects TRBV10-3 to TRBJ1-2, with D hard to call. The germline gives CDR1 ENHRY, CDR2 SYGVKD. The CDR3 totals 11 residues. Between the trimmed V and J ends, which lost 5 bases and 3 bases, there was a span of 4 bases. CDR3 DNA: TGTGCCATCAGTCAGGACTATGGCTACACCTTC. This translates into CAISQDYGYTF.

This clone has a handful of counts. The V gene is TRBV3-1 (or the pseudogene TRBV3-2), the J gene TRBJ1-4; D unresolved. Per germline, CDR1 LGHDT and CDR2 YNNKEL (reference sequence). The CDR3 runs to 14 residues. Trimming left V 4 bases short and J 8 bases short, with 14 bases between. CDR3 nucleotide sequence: TGTGCCAGCAGCCTGGGAGGGCAATTCGAAAAACTGTTTTTT. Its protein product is CASSLGGQFEKLFF.

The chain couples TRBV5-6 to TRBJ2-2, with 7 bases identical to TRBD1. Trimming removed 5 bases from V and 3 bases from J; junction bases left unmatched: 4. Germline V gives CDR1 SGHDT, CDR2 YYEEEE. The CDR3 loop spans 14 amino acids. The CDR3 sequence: CASRGQAYTGELFF. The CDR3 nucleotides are TGTGCCAGCAGAGGACAGGCATACACCGGGGAGCTGTTTTTT.

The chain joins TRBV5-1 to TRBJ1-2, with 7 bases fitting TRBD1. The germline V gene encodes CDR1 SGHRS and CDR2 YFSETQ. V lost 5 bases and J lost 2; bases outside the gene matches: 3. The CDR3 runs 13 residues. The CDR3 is CASSPRGNYGYTF. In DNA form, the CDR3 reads TGCGCCAGCAGTCCCAGGGGGAACTATGGCTACACCTTC. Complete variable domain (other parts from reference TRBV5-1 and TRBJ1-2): KAGVTQTPRYLIKTRGQQVTLSCSPISGHRSVSWYQQTPGQGLQFLFEYFSETQRNKGNFPGRFSGRQFSNSRSEMNVSTLELGDSALYLCASSPRGNYGYTFGSGTRLTVV.

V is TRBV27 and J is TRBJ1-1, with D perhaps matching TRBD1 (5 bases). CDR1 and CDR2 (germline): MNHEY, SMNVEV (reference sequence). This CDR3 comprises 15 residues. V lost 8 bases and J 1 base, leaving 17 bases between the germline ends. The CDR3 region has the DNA TGTGCCAGCGGGCCGTCGGGGCTCGGGAACACTGAAGCTTTCTTT. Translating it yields CASGPSGLGNTEAFF.

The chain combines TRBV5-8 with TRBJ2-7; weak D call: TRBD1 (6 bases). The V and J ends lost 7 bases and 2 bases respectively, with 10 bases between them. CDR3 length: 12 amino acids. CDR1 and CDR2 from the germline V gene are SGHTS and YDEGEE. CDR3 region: CASLQGPYEQYF. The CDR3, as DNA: TGTGCCAGCCTACAGGGTCCCTACGAGCAGTACTTC.

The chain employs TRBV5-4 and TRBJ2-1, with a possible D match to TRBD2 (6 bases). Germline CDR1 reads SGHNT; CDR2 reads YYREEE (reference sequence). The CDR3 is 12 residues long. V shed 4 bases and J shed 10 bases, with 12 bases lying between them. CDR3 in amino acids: CASSPEGREQFF. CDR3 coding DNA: TGTGCCAGCAGCCCGGAGGGGCGGGAGCAGTTCTTC.

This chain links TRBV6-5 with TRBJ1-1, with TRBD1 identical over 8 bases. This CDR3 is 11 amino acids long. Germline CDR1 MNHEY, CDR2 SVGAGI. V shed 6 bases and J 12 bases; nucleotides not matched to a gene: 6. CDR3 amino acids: CASRTGVGTFF. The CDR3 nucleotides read TGTGCCAGCAGGACAGGGGTGGGTACTTTCTTT.

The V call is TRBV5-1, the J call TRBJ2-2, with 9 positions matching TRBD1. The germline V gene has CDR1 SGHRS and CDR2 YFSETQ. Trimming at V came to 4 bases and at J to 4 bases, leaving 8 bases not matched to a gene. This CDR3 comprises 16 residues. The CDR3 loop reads CASSPWTGEGTGELFF. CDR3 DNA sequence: TGCGCCAGCAGCCCCTGGACAGGGGAGGGCACCGGGGAGCTGTTTTTT.